This is a list of T cell receptor beta chains from one sample in a study of tumor-infiltrating lymphocytes in primary liver carcinoma. TCRdb re-analysed the multiplex PCR reads in MiXCR, keeping a single row per CDR3 protein. The sample has about 64,000 distinct CDR3 sequences, over 60% seen once. Input material: liver tumor tissue from sampling region 4. Receptor source: a man aged 40-49 years with primary liver carcinoma and hepatitis B virus infection. The CDR3 runs from the conserved cysteine through the conserved F or W. A D gene is named only where the DNA matches it firmly. Size is stated for part of the rows, as once, few or many counts, or as a class when the clone is expanded.

>NA|TRBV4-2|NA|TRBJ2-3
CTSSGFEGSTDTQYF
TGTACCAGCAGCGGTTTTGAGGGGAGCACAGATACGCAGTATTTT
>NA|TRBV5-1|NA|TRBJ1-2
CASSSTNAIRYTF
TGCGCCAGTAGTTCGACCAACGCTATACGCTACACTTTC
>many|TRBV5-4|TRBD1|TRBJ2-7
CASSLGGQRRYEQYF
TGTGCCAGCAGCTTGGGGGGACAGCGCCGCTACGAGCAGTACTTC
>NA|TRBV12-3/TRBV12-4|NA|TRBJ2-1
CASSLPPSSDEQFF
TGTGCCAGCAGTTTACCCCCGTCTAGCGATGAGCAGTTCTTC
>NA|TRBV7-9|TRBD2|TRBJ2-5
CASSLARIAGTGETQHF
TGTGCCAGCAGCTTAGCGCGGATAGCGGGGACTGGAGAGACCCAGCACTTC
>NA|TRBV6-1|NA|TRBJ1-1
CVSNLDRNTEAFF
TGTGTCAGTAACCTCGACAGGAACACTGAAGCTTTCTTT
>NA|TRBV14|NA|TRBJ2-7
CASSSDFRKHEQYF
TGTGCCAGCAGCTCGGACTTTCGTAAGCACGAGCAGTACTTC
>NA|TRBV5-4|NA|TRBJ1-1
CASNLARANTEAFF
TGTGCCAGCAATTTGGCCAGGGCGAACACTGAAGCTTTCTTT
>NA|TRBV11-2|NA|TRBJ2-5
CAGKFEGETQYF
TGTGCCGGCAAGTTTGAGGGGGAGACCCAGTATTTC
>NA|TRBV12-3/TRBV12-4|NA|TRBJ2-7
CASRLGDTSIYEQYF
TGTGCCAGCCGACTAGGGGACACAAGTATCTACGAGCAGTACTTC
>NA|TRBV5-4|NA|TRBJ2-5
CASSYGPAVAQETQYF
TGTGCCAGCAGCTACGGACCAGCAGTGGCCCAAGAGACCCAGTACTTC
>NA|TRBV12-3/TRBV12-4|NA|TRBJ2-7
CASSGSILYEQYF
TGTGCCAGCAGTGGAAGCATCCTCTACGAGCAGTACTTC
>NA|TRBV11-2|TRBD1|TRBJ2-7
CASSFEGASYEQYF
TGTGCCAGCAGCTTTGAGGGGGCTTCCTACGAGCAGTACTTC
>NA|TRBV6-2/TRBV6-3|NA|TRBJ1-5
CACSSKVGVNQPQHF
TGTGCCTGCAGTTCCAAGGTAGGGGTCAATCAGCCCCAGCATTTT
>many|TRBV4-3|NA|TRBJ2-1
CASSQFPPPADNEQFF
TGCGCCAGCAGCCAATTCCCCCCCCCGGCGGACAATGAGCAGTTCTTC
>NA|TRBV4-1|NA|TRBJ2-2
CVTSQEAGELFF
TGCGTCACCAGCCAAGAAGCCGGAGAGCTGTTTTTT
>NA|TRBV28|TRBD2|TRBJ2-2
CASSTGTSGKVFGGGLFF
TGTGCCAGCAGTACTGGGACTAGCGGGAAAGTTTTCGGCGGGGGGCTGTTTTTT
>many|TRBV5-4|TRBD1|TRBJ1-2
CASSLGSGTGFGYTF
TGTGCCAGCAGCTTGGGATCCGGGACAGGGTTTGGCTACACCTTC
>NA|TRBV6-2/TRBV6-3|NA|TRBJ2-3
CVSRSGADTQYF
TGTGTCAGCAGGAGTGGTGCAGATACCCAGTATTTT
>NA|TRBV4-2|NA|TRBJ1-2
CASSHLDGNYGYTF
TGTGCCAGCAGCCACTTGGACGGCAACTATGGCTACACCTTC
>NA|TRBV11-2|TRBD2|TRBJ2-7
CASSLARRTSGYSTYEQYF
TGTGCCAGCAGCTTAGCACGGCGGACTAGCGGGTACTCTACCTACGAACAGTACTTC
>many|TRBV4-2|NA|TRBJ1-4
CAGSQPHREKLFF
TGTGCCGGCAGCCAGCCCCACCGTGAAAAACTGTTTTTT
>few|TRBV4-1|NA|TRBJ1-5
CASSPGEVGLQPQHF
TGCGCCAGCAGTCCAGGGGAGGTTGGTCTTCAGCCCCAGCATTTT
>few|TRBV7-2|NA|TRBJ1-5
CASSHSNNQPQHF
TGTGCCAGCAGCCACTCGAACAATCAGCCCCAGCATTTT
>NA|TRBV11-2|TRBD2|TRBJ2-5
CASSQTPGGGKDIQCF
TGTGCCAGCAGCCAAACTCCTGGCGGGGGGAAAGATATTCAGTGCTTC
>NA|TRBV6-1|TRBD1|TRBJ2-7
CASTPVTGAPTEQYF
TGTGCCAGCACTCCGGTGACAGGGGCCCCGACCGAGCAGTACTTC
>many|TRBV6-5|NA|TRBJ1-1
CASSYSGVINTEAFF
TGTGCCAGCAGTTACTCGGGGGTGATTAACACTGAAGCTTTCTTT
>NA|TRBV11-2|NA|TRBJ2-2
CVSSLALGGVNAGELFF
TGTGTCAGCAGCTTAGCATTAGGAGGGGTGAACGCTGGGGAGCTGTTTTTT
>NA|TRBV10-1|NA|TRBJ2-1
CASTETAAIEQFF
TGCGCCAGCACTGAGACGGCTGCCATCGAGCAGTTCTTC
>many|TRBV11-3|NA|TRBJ2-7
CASSLGASYEQYF
TGTGCAAGCAGCTTAGGGGCATCTTACGAGCAGTACTTC
>NA|TRBV10-3|NA|TRBJ2-2
CATSIVGEGTTGELFF
TGTGCCACCTCGATAGTGGGAGAAGGGACCACCGGGGAGCTGTTTTTT
>once|TRBV29-1|NA|TRBJ2-7
CNVEDQVGSSYDQYF
TGCAACGTTGAAGATCAAGTAGGGAGCTCCTACGACCAGTACTTC
>NA|TRBV29-1|NA|TRBJ2-7
CSAGWGIHERYF
TGCAGCGCGGGTTGGGGTATTCACGAGCGGTACTTC
>many|TRBV11-2|NA|TRBJ2-1
CVSSLDRLALGDEQFF
TGTGTCAGCAGCTTAGATCGTTTAGCGTTAGGGGATGAGCAGTTCTTC
>NA|TRBV6-9|NA|TRBJ2-3
CASGPIAGGVTDTQCF
TGTGCCAGCGGTCCCATCGCGGGTGGAGTCACGGATACGCAGTGTTTT
>NA|TRBV6-5|NA|TRBJ2-2
CASSYAKSTGEPFF
TGTGCCAGCAGTTACGCCAAGAGTACCGGGGAGCCGTTTTTT
>NA|TRBV12-3/TRBV12-4|TRBD2|TRBJ2-1
CASRNPWASGRDEQFF
TGTGCGAGCAGAAACCCCTGGGCTAGCGGGAGAGATGAGCAGTTCTTC
>once|TRBV5-1|TRBD2|TRBJ2-7
CATSLEASGPDRLYEHYF
TGCGCCACCAGCTTGGAGGCTAGCGGGCCCGATAGGCTCTACGAGCACTACTTC
>NA|TRBV6-1|TRBD1|TRBJ2-7
CANEAGQGITKEYF
TGTGCCAACGAAGCGGGACAGGGAATAACCAAGGAGTACTTC
>many|TRBV5-6|NA|TRBJ1-1
CASSVRRTEAFF
TGTGCCAGCAGCGTACGGAGGACTGAAGCTTTCTTT
>NA|TRBV11-2|NA|TRBJ2-3
CASSSELYNDTHYF
TGTGCCAGCAGCTCAGAACTTTACAACGATACGCACTATTTT
>NA|TRBV29-1|NA|TRBJ1-2
CSTRGAGNDYTF
TGCAGCACTCGGGGGGCGGGGAATGACTACACCTTC
>NA|TRBV6-1|NA|TRBJ2-3
CVSSGGMQPTDTQYF
TGTGTCAGCAGTGGCGGCATGCAACCCACAGATACGCAGTATTTT